A single T cell receptor (beta chain) is shown here with its context. Many counts were recorded for this clonotype. This clone's antigen is unknown. No per-base quality is available; no much larger clone lies one base away. The time point tag for this specimen amounts to: newly diagnosed GD, antithyroid drugs for less than 3 months. For both TCR sequencing and RNA sequencing, RNA was extracted from PBMCs in TRIzol. The diagnosis of Graves' disease followed American Thyroid Association guidelines. Patients were recruited from an endocrinology department in Xi'an, China. Each patient gave about 9.1 milliliters of peripheral blood, collected in an EDTA anticoagulant tube. Ficoll Paque Plus density gradient separation was used to isolate PBMCs, and no additional T cell sorting was done. RNA quality was checked with an Agilent 2100 Bioanalyzer and agarose gel, and concentration with a NanoDrop 2000. These data come from a study of regulatory T cells in long-lasting Graves disease (dated by TCRdb to the early 2020s). Regarding the study in general: Newly diagnosed Graves' disease patients had taken antithyroid drugs for less than 3 months. Persistent Graves' disease patients were compared with newly diagnosed Graves' disease patients by peripheral blood TCR sequencing and RNA sequencing. The study was conducted in China and was registered as a clinical trial. A total of roughly 35 samples underwent TCR sequencing: around 13 from persistent and about 20 from newly diagnosed Graves' disease patients. Results and caveats for the whole study, not just this receptor: Persistent disease showed preferential use of TRBV28, TRBJ1-2 and TRBJ2-5, whereas newly diagnosed disease favored TRBV20-1 and TRBJ2-1. Persistent Graves' disease patients showed lower TCR Shannon entropy and fewer highly expanded clones than newly diagnosed patients, suggesting clonal expansion. The study examined only peripheral blood because the primary lesion, thyroid tissue, could not be accessed. The small sample size was acknowledged by the authors as a limitation that may reduce accuracy. Patients with persistent disease shared more public clonotypes (approximately 2,500) than newly diagnosed patients did (nearly 1,000). Sequencing and analysis were restricted to the TCR beta chain.

Reading from cysteine to phenylalanine, the CDR3 counts 16 amino acids. The read is trimmed to its CDR3 DNA, 48 bases read in frame from base 1. As encoded in the germline V gene (reference sequence), CDR1 is DFQATT while CDR2 is SNEGSKA. V has 6 bases trimmed and J has 4 bases trimmed; junction bases matching no gene number 9. To prepare the library, multiplex PCR was applied. The data were produced on an Illumina HiSeq 4000. iRepertoire HTBI primers and Arm-PCR amplification of CDR3 regions were used to construct TCR beta libraries. Before sequencing, the PCR products underwent gel purification. On the study's bioinformatics: Gene usage analysis of CDR3 amino acid clonotypes used the approximately 62 TRBV and 11 to 15 TRBJ segments found across samples. COPE and FqMerger were used to merge filtered high-quality paired reads into contigs. BLAST was used to align contigs to IMGT TRBV, TRBD and TRBJ reference genes, with CDR3 defined following IMGT. Any clonotype with a frequency above 0.1% was counted as a highly expanded clone. Repertoire diversity was measured by Shannon entropy, and V-J evenness by the Gini coefficient. A clonotype found in more than one individual was treated as public. The public reads were quality trimmed at Q25 with fastp and then assembled into clones with MiXCR by TCRdb, keeping productive beta chains. CDR3 protein sequences are deduplicated, and each keeps its most common genes and DNA. Here the V and J calls rest on TCRdb's processing, not on the authors' analysis. Within this sample are about 530,000 distinct CDR3 sequences, with roughly 16% of them counted one time only. The ten largest clones add up to around 25% of the sample.

This sample was shared with a second study, whose subject was T cells in Graves' hyperthyroidism and ophthalmopathy. The second study's paper adds: Graves' hyperthyroidism was defined as stable when no progression to ophthalmopathy occurred over 18 months of follow-up. Hyperthyroidism patients were newly diagnosed, had a disease duration of under 2 months, and were aged 18 to 65 years. Patients with uncontrolled infections, other autoimmune diseases, pregnancy or lactation were excluded. Diagnoses were based on clinical symptoms, serum thyroxine and TRAb, thyroid ultrasound and orbital computed tomography. A first-round RT-PCR of the TCR CDR3 used the HTBI primer set with the Qiagen OneStep RT-PCR kit. Most expanded thyroid clonotypes (frequency above 0.001) were also detected in blood, suggesting blood repertoires may reflect thyroid immune responses. In cross-validation, a model built on a 13 V-J signature told ophthalmopathy apart from stable hyperthyroidism with approximately 90% sensitivity and approximately 81% specificity, and in testing the same model reached 80%/75%. In validation, the model predicted progression to ophthalmopathy a median of about 6.5 months before onset, with roughly 70% sensitivity and 72.22% specificity. To identify distinguishing TCR V-J signatures, a discovery cohort of 90 to 100 patients was used, comprising under 45 with Graves' ophthalmopathy and around 60 with stable Graves' hyperthyroidism. Whether ophthalmopathy could be predicted prospectively was tested in an independent validation cohort made up of about 20 hyperthyroidism patients plus 17 patients who later progressed to ophthalmopathy. The approximately 97 discovery patients were randomly divided into training and test sets at a 7:3 ratio. Thyroid tissue and blood T-cell repertoires from six Graves' hyperthyroidism patients were also compared in the study. Once sampling was done, hyperthyroidism patients were given methimazole at a starting dose of 30 mg daily, whereas ophthalmopathy patients were given high-dose intravenous methylprednisolone. A second multiplex PCR round built the libraries, followed by size selection and purification. Libraries were sequenced paired-end with 100 bp reads on an Illumina HiSeq2000. SOAPnuke was used to process the raw data, with reads discarded if the reads contained adapters or uncalled bases, had a mean Phred below 15, or lacked an exact constant-primer or identifier match. COPE v1.2.5 was used to merge high-quality paired reads, and clonotypes were defined as unique nucleotide sequences. MiTCR v1.1 was used to align clonotypes to the IMGT TRBV, TRBD and TRBJ reference segments. The analysis was restricted to V-J combinations with a frequency above 0.0001, which together covered roughly 99% of the repertoires. A TCS score was defined as the ratio of F50 (clonal expansion) to E x V (chaos), with BLOSUM62-based TCRdist applied between CDR3 peptides within each V-J. Welch's t-statistics and random forest reduced roughly 540 V-J features to 10 to 15, which were used in a naive Bayes classifier (R e1071). Sample size was not statistically predetermined, and investigators were not blinded to group allocation. The paper reports TCR Vbeta CDR3 sequencing of about 140 peripheral blood samples: around 45 ophthalmopathy, roughly 80 hyperthyroidism and around 17 progressor patients.

The source of this sequence is a woman aged 35 to 60 with Graves disease. Donor details come from another sample of the same person, matched by shared clones. The starting material was peripheral blood mononuclear cells (PBMCs), obtained at new diagnosis, from a patient treated with antithyroid drugs. The rearranged segments are TRBV20-1 and TRBJ2-3, with TRBD2 identical over 14 junction bases. Here the CDR3 is given as CSAHGLAGGQADTQYF. The nucleotides are TGCAGTGCCCATGGACTAGCGGGGGGACAGGCAGATACGCAGTATTTT.